This entry lists 21 T cell receptor beta chains sequenced from one sample in a study of lymphopenia after photon versus proton radiotherapy. TCRdb's table, derived via immunoSEQ multiplex PCR, lists solely in-frame clones and lacks some. The sample carries 150,000 to 200,000 clones, 70% to 90% recorded once. This material consisted of peripheral blood, taken from a patient treated with photon-based radiotherapy. These receptor sequences come from a man aged 50 to 60 with gastric cancer.

Here the CDR3 DNA reads TGTGCCAGCAGCGTAGGTCTTGGGGGCGACTCCTACGAGCAGTACTTC. The encoded protein is CASSVGLGGDSYEQYF. The rearrangement joins TRBV9 to TRBJ2-7; perhaps TRBD1 as D (6 bases). The CDR3 runs 16 residues. Germline lookup yields CDR1 SGDLS and CDR2 YYNGEE. The V end lost 0 bases, the J end lost 0 bases, and 13 bases lay between the germline ends.

The chain has TRBV5-4 and TRBJ2-2; possibly TRBD1 for D (5 bases). This CDR3 contains 15 residues. The V end was cut by 5 bases, the J end by 6 bases, with 17 bases between. The germline gives CDR1 SGHNT, CDR2 YYREEE (reference sequence). DNA for the CDR3: TGTGCCAGCAGTATGATAGGGGCGATAGCCGGGGAGCTGTTTTTT. Residues: CASSMIGAIAGELFF.

This clone was observed a handful of times. The genes are TRBV20-1 and TRBJ1-5; a weak D match, TRBD1 (5 bases). This CDR3 has 11 amino acids. V was trimmed by 3 bases and J by 8 bases, leaving 8 bases between them. Germline CDR1 DFQATT, CDR2 SNEGSKA (reference sequence). The CDR3 loop reads CSARGVEPQHF. CDR3 bases: TGCAGTGCTAGGGGGGTGGAGCCCCAGCATTTT.

The chain combines TRBV27 with TRBJ2-2; 8 nucleotides match TRBD2. From germline, CDR1 is MNHEY and CDR2 SMNVEV (reference sequence). The V gene end was trimmed by 3 bases and the J gene end by 0 bases; junction bases not matched to a gene: 6. The length of the CDR3 is 17 residues. CDR3: CASSLRGLGPNTGELFF. CDR3 in DNA: TGTGCCAGCAGTTTGAGGGGACTAGGGCCGAACACCGGGGAGCTGTTTTTT.

The rearrangement uses TRBV27 and TRBJ1-1; TRBD1 might be the D (5 bases). The germline V and J ends were trimmed by 0 bases and 1 base, with 6 bases remaining between them. Looked up from germline, CDR1 is MNHEY and CDR2 is SMNVEV (reference sequence). This CDR3 region has 14 residues. CDR3 region: CASSLSQGNTEAFF. CDR3 bases: TGTGCCAGCAGTTTATCCCAGGGGAACACTGAAGCTTTCTTT.

This clone was seen just once. The V and J genes are TRBV9 and TRBJ2-3; D might be TRBD2 (6 bases). The CDR3 covers 14 residues. V lost 2 bases and J 4 bases, leaving 11 bases between the germline ends. Germline CDR1 is SGDLS and CDR2 is YYNGEE. CDR3 sequence reads: CASSVLGTSDTQYF. The CDR3 nucleotides read TGTGCCAGCAGCGTCCTGGGGACTTCAGATACGCAGTATTTT.

V and J are TRBV4-3 and TRBJ1-1; 9 bases are shared with TRBD1. Trimming at V came to 3 bases and at J to 5 bases, leaving 10 bases not matched to a gene. The CDR3 sequence is 16 residues long. Germline V CDR1 and CDR2: LGHNA, YSLEER. The CDR3 DNA sequence: TGCGCCAGCAGCCACGTCCCCGGGACAGGGAGGACTGAAGCTTTCTTT. Its protein is CASSHVPGTGRTEAFF.

This rearrangement joins TRBV5-1 to TRBJ2-3; TRBD2 matches 8 bases. Per germline, CDR1 SGHRS and CDR2 YFSETQ. V lost 4 bases, J lost 1 base, and 5 bases stayed unmatched. CDR3 length equals 15 residues. For the CDR3, the DNA is TGCGCCAGCAGCCCGGGGACTAGTGGCACAGATACGCAGTATTTT. Protein product: CASSPGTSGTDTQYF.

The rearrangement joins TRBV25-1 to TRBJ2-7; 8 positions match TRBD1. Trimming cost V 4 bases and J 0 bases; bases outside gene matches: 5. Germline V gives CDR1 MGHDK, CDR2 SYGVNS. The CDR3 is 15 amino acids. The CDR3, as DNA: TGTGCCAGCAGTGGGCCGGGACAGGTCTCCTACGAGCAGTACTTC. It yields the protein CASSGPGQVSYEQYF.

The chain couples TRBV7-9 to TRBJ1-1, with D perhaps matching TRBD1 (6 bases). The CDR3 has 14 amino acids. V was shortened by 3 bases and J by 2 bases, with 10 bases between the two germline ends. From germline, CDR1 is SEHNR and CDR2 FQNEAQ (reference sequence). CDR3 loop: CASSFGQLNTEAFF. The CDR3, as DNA: TGTGCCAGCAGCTTTGGACAGTTAAACACTGAAGCTTTCTTT.

The chain employs TRBV5-6 and TRBJ2-5; D is undetermined. The CDR3 is made up of 13 amino acids. V was trimmed by 4 bases and J by 5 bases, leaving 12 bases between them. The germline V gene has CDR1 SGHDT and CDR2 YYEEEE. The CDR3 DNA reads as TGTGCCAGCAGCAGGGTTTTAGGTGAGACCCAGTACTTC. The encoded protein is CASSRVLGETQYF.

This clone occurred once. The chain carries TRBV19 and TRBJ2-5; 10 bases align to TRBD2. The CDR3 is 14 residues long. CDR1 is LNHDA, CDR2 SQIVND, per germline (reference sequence). J gave up 5 bases and V 8 bases, and 8 bases lay outside the gene matches. The CDR3 region is CASAEREGGETQYF. In DNA form, the CDR3 reads TGTGCCAGTGCTGAGCGGGAGGGCGGGGAGACCCAGTACTTC.

This rearrangement joins TRBV5-1 to TRBJ2-7; 11 bases line up with TRBD1. Germline assignment: CDR1 SGHRS and CDR2 YFSETQ. The CDR3 runs 16 residues. Trimming removed 0 bases from V and 4 bases from J; junction bases left unmatched: 6. The CDR3 coding sequence is TGCGCCAGCAGCTTGGCTACCGGGACAGGGGGGTACGAGCAGTACTTC. Translated, it gives CASSLATGTGGYEQYF.

CDR3 DNA sequence: TGCGCCAGCAGCTTGCAGCTGAACACTGAAGCTTTCTTT. It specifies CASSLQLNTEAFF. The gene calls are TRBV5-1 and TRBJ1-1; no clear D. The CDR3 is made up of 13 amino acids. V was pared by 1 base and J by 0 bases, with 4 bases between. The germline V gene has CDR1 SGHRS and CDR2 YFSETQ.

V is TRBV11-2 and J is TRBJ2-1; 11 bases fit TRBD2. J lost 7 bases, V lost 3 bases, and 5 bases had no gene match. The CDR3 is 15 amino acids. Germline-derived CDR1 and CDR2 are SGHAT and FQNNGV. In DNA form, the CDR3 reads TGTGCCAGCAGCTTGGGGACTAGCGGTGGTAATGAGCAGTTCTTC. Amino acids: CASSLGTSGGNEQFF.

The chain links TRBV4-1 to TRBJ2-3, with D uncertain. The CDR3 has 15 residues. V was clipped by 1 base and J by 4 bases, with 12 bases between them. Germline V gene data show CDR1 as MGHRA and CDR2 as YSYEKL. The chain's CDR3 is CASSQAGIPPDTQYF. The CDR3 region has the DNA TGCGCCAGCAGCCAAGCCGGAATCCCCCCAGATACGCAGTATTTT.

This clone was observed a few times. The chain combines TRBV9 with TRBJ2-2; 7 nucleotides match TRBD1. The V and J ends lost 0 bases and 3 bases, in that order; junction bases with no gene match: 5. CDR1 SGDLS and CDR2 YYNGEE come from the germline V gene. CDR3 size: 16 residues. The CDR3 nucleotides read TGTGCCAGCAGCGTAGGTACAGGGGCGCACACCGGGGAGCTGTTTTTT. This gives the protein CASSVGTGAHTGELFF.

This clone has just one count. The rearrangement joins TRBV6-5 to TRBJ2-1; possibly TRBD2 for D (6 bases). The CDR3 extends over 16 amino acids. V was shortened by 0 bases and J by 3 bases, with 12 bases between the two germline ends. Per germline, CDR1 MNHEY and CDR2 SVGAGI. The CDR3 loop is CASSYSRGGRYNEQFF. The CDR3, as DNA: TGTGCCAGCAGTTACTCGAGAGGAGGGCGCTACAATGAGCAGTTCTTC.

This chain joins TRBV7-9 and TRBJ2-7; D is undetermined. Per the germline V gene, CDR1 is SEHNR and CDR2 is FQNEAQ (reference sequence). This CDR3 contains 14 residues. V was cut by 5 bases and J by 0 bases, with 11 bases left in between. Here the CDR3 DNA reads TGTGCCAGCAGCCCAGGACGGAGCTCCTACGAGCAGTACTTC. It specifies CASSPGRSSYEQYF.

In nucleotides, the CDR3 is TGTGCCAGCAGTGATCGGGACTTCAACTATGGCTACACCTTC. It specifies CASSDRDFNYGYTF. This chain links TRBV25-1 with TRBJ1-2; D possibly corresponds to TRBD1 (5 bases). The CDR3 extends over 14 amino acids. Germline V gene lookup returns CDR1 MGHDK and CDR2 SYGVNS. Trimming took 3 bases from V and 2 from J, leaving 10 bases between them.

The V and J genes are TRBV6-5 and TRBJ2-7; D possibly corresponds to TRBD1 (7 bases). The V end lost 2 bases, the J end lost 4 bases, and 15 bases lay between the germline ends. Germline V gives CDR1 MNHEY, CDR2 SVGAGI. The CDR3 has 15 residues. This chain's CDR3 is CASSYVQGGIYEQYF. The CDR3 coding sequence is TGTGCCAGCAGTTACGTCCAGGGGGGAATTTACGAGCAGTACTTC.